The 11 T cell receptor beta chains in this list originate from one sample, sequenced in a study of blood T cell repertoires in COVID-19 (TCRdb year 2020). Library prep was done by the immunoSEQ multiplex PCR assay. Held by TCRdb, this immuneACCESS table contains in-frame sequences only and omits some clones. Under half of the omission traces to an unresolved V gene where checked; the cause of the rest is unknown. Present in this sample are almost 400,000 clones, just under 90% of which were seen just once. The top ten constitute 1.5% to 2% of the sample. The sequenced sample consisted of PBMCs or T cells enriched from blood (not recorded which). These receptors came from a woman in her twenties or thirties who had recovered from COVID-19.

V gene TRBV5-3 combines with J gene TRBJ2-2; D gene unclear. TRBV5-3 is designated an ORF whose function remains uncertain. The V gene lost 4 bases and the J gene lost 0 bases, with 13 bases spanning the gap. The CDR3 contains 16 residues. CDR3 nucleotide sequence: TGTGCCAGAAGCCCCTTGAACAATACGAACACCGGGGAGCTGTTTTTT. Its protein is CARSPLNNTNTGELFF.

This chain connects TRBV28 to TRBJ2-3; TRBD1 might be the D (6 bases). V was trimmed by 2 bases and J by 4 bases, leaving 19 bases between them. CDR1 and CDR2 (germline): MDHEN, SYDVKM. This CDR3 comprises 17 residues. The chain's CDR3 is CASSLPLGQGIADTQYF. The CDR3 bases are TGTGCCAGCAGTTTACCCCTAGGGCAGGGGATAGCAGATACGCAGTATTTT.

The V and J genes are TRBV2 and TRBJ1-2, with unresolved D. Trimming pared 7 bases from V and 5 bases from J, leaving 14 bases between. Germline CDR1 and CDR2: SNHLY and FYNNEI. The CDR3 runs to 13 residues. The CDR3 region is CASKLSEGYGYTF. The CDR3 DNA reads as TGTGCCAGCAAGCTGTCGGAGGGTTATGGCTACACCTTC.

Only one count was recorded for this clone. The chain couples TRBV19 to TRBJ1-4; D remains ambiguous. The CDR3 runs 14 residues. V was clipped by 5 bases and J by 0 bases, with 7 bases between them. In germline, CDR1 is LNHDA, CDR2 SQIVND (reference sequence). CDR3 sequence reads: CASSPGATNEKLFF. CDR3 sequence (DNA): TGTGCCAGTAGTCCGGGAGCAACTAATGAAAAACTGTTTTTT.

V is TRBV7-2 and J is TRBJ2-7; 11 nucleotides agree with TRBD2. Germline V CDR1 and CDR2: SGHTA, FQGNSA. The CDR3 length is 14 residues. J lost 6 bases, V lost 6 bases, and 7 bases had no gene match. DNA of the CDR3: TGTGCCAGCAGGGGAACTAGCGGGGGCCCCGAGCAGTACTTC. Protein: CASRGTSGGPEQYF.

J is TRBJ2-7 and V is TRBV3-1 (or the pseudogene TRBV3-2), with a possible D match to TRBD2 (5 bases). The CDR3 has 16 amino acids. The ends were cut back, 5 bases at V and 0 bases at J, with 17 bases in the middle. CDR1 and CDR2 from the germline V gene are LGHDT and YNNKEL (reference sequence). CDR3 amino acids: CASSSVASPSSYEQYF. The CDR3 DNA is TGTGCCAGCAGCTCGGTGGCTAGCCCGAGCTCCTACGAGCAGTACTTC.

The chain carries TRBV12-5 and TRBJ2-2; D remains unclear. With 6 bases removed from V and 4 bases from J, the gap between germline ends came to 6 bases. Germline values: CDR1 LGHNT, CDR2 FRNRAP. The CDR3 runs to 12 residues. The DNA for the CDR3 is TGTGCTAGTGGGGCGGTCACCGGGGAGCTGTTTTTT. This gives the protein CASGAVTGELFF. Using reference TRBV12-5 and TRBJ2-2 for the parts outside the CDR3, the full variable domain is DARVTQTPRHKVTEMGQEVTMRCQPILGHNTVFWYRQTMMQGLELLAYFRNRAPLDDSGMPKDRFSAEMPDATLATLKIQPSEPRDSAVYFCASGAVTGELFFGEGSRLTVL.

The gene calls are TRBV9 and TRBJ1-5; possible D gene TRBD1, 5 bases. Germline CDR1 SGDLS, CDR2 YYNGEE. This CDR3 is 15 amino acids long. Trimming pared 4 bases from V and 2 bases from J, leaving 13 bases between. Here the CDR3 reads CASSNGAGGNQPQHF. In nucleotides, the CDR3 is TGTGCCAGCAGCAATGGGGCTGGCGGCAATCAGCCCCAGCATTTT.

The chain is built from TRBV27 and TRBJ1-5, with a tentative D call TRBD1 (5 bases). The length of the CDR3 is 14 residues. CDR1 and CDR2 (germline): MNHEY, SMNVEV (reference sequence). The V and J ends lost 4 bases and 6 bases respectively, with 13 bases between them. CDR3 bases: TGTGCCAGCAGTTCCATTCAGGGTGGTCAGCCCCAGCATTTT. Protein sequence: CASSSIQGGQPQHF.

V usage is TRBV5-8 and J usage is TRBJ1-5; a possible D gene is TRBD1 (5 bases). The CDR3 extends over 15 amino acids. The V gene's germline CDR1 is SGHTS and CDR2 YDEGEE. Trimming took off 4 bases at V and 3 bases at J, with 14 bases between the two ends. CDR3: CASSNQGLHNQPQHF. The CDR3 nucleotides are TGTGCCAGCAGCAACCAGGGATTGCACAATCAGCCCCAGCATTTT. Filled out from reference TRBV5-8 and TRBJ1-5, the complete variable domain reads EAGVTQSPTHLIKTRGQQATLRCSPISGHTSVYWYQQALGLGLQFLLWYDEGEERNRGNFPPRFSGRQFPNYSSELNVNALELEDSALYLCASSNQGLHNQPQHFGDGTRLSIL.

The J gene is TRBJ2-7, the V gene TRBV7-9, with D possibly matching TRBD1 (6 bases). CDR1 SEHNR and CDR2 FQNEAQ come from the germline V gene (reference sequence). Trimming pared 5 bases from V and 3 bases from J, leaving 14 bases between. The CDR3 runs 14 residues. DNA of the CDR3: TGTGCCAGCAGCCAAAGGGACATTAGCTACGAGCAGTACTTC. It translates to CASSQRDISYEQYF.